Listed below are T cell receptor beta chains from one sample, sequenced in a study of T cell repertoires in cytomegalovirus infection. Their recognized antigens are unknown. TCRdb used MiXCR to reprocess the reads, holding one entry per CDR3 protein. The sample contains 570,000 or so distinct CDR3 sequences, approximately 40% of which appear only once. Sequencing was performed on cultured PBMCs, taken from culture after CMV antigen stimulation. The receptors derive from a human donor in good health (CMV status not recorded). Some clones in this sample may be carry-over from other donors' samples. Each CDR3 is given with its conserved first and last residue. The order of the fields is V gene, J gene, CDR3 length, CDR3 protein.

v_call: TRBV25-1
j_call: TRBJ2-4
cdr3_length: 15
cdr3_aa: CASSDNRGGKNIQYF

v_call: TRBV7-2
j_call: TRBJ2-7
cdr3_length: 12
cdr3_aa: CASSLGGARQYF

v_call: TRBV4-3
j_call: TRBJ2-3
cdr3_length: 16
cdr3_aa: CASSQDGVADTDTQYF

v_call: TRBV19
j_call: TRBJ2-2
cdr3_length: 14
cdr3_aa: CASTLDPGAGELFF

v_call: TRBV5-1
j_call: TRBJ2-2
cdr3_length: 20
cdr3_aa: CASNPTALLAGGLNTGELFF

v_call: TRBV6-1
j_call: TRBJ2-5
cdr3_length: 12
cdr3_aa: CASNRGRETQYF

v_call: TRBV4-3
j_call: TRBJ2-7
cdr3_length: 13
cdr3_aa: CASSPDFNAEQYF

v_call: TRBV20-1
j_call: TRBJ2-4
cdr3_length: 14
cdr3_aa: CSAPQSRSKNIQYF

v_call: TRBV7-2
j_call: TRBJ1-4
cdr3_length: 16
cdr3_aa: CASSTQGATTNEKLFF

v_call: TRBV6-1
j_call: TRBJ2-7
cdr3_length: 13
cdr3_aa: CASSGKGEDEQYF

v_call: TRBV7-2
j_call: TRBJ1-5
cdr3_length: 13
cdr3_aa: CASTLSNNQPQHF

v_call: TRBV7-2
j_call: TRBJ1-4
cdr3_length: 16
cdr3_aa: CASSLGPKGANEKLFF

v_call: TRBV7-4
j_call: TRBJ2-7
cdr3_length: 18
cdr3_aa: CASSLGSSVWTQLYEQYF

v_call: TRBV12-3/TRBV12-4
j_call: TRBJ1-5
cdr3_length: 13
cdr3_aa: CASSREWGQPQHF

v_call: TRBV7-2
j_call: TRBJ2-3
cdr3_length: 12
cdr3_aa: CASSFSGNTQYF

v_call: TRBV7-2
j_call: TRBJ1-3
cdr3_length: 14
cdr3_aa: CASSLGASGNTIYF

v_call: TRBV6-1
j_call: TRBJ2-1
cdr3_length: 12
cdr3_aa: CASSEYFNEQFF

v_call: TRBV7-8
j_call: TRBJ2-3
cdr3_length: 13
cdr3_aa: CASSATSVGTQYF

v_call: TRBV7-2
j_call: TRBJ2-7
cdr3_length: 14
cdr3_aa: CASSAQSFTYEQYF

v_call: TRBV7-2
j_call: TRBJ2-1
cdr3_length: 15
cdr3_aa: CASRAGLAGDNEQFF

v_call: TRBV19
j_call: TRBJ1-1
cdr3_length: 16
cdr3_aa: CASSTPARGYFTEAFF

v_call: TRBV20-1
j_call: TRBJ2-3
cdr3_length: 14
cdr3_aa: CGSQDRSSTDTQYF

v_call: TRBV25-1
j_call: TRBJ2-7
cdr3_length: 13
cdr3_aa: CATPRGQAYEQYF

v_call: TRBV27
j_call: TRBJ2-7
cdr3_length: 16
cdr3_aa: CASSLRYDGRHYEQYF

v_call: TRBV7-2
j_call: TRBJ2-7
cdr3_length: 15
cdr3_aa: CASSARAGAPYEQYF

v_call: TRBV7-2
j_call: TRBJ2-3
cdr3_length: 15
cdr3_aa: CASSSRGGDLDTQYF

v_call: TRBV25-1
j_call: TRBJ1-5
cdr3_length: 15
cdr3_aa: CASSAQLVPNQPQHF

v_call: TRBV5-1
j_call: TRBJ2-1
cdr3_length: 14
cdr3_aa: CASSLGRLDNEQFF

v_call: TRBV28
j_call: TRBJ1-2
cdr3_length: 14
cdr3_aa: CASSLLGQVNGYTF

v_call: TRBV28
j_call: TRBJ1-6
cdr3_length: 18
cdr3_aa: CASRGTDAFSSYNSPLHF

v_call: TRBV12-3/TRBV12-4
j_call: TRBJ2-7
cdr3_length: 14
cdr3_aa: CASSPRSVVYEQYF

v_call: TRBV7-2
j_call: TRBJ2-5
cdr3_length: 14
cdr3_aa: CASSLWTGVETQYF